This TCR beta chain was recovered during a study of cytomegalovirus exposure and HLA in healthy donors (dated by TCRdb to the late 2010s). Study-wide context: In an earlier analysis of 587 of the donors, 276 Gb of sequence data and some 120 million unique TCR beta sequences from about 190 million T cells were reported. An early release covering roughly 580 HLA-typed donors comprised about 300 gigabases of sequencing data and around 80 million unique TCR sequences. The genetic ancestry cluster associated with self-reported Caucasian donors included around four fifths of the roughly 400 genotyped donors. The study was designed to test whether signatures of past pathogen exposure could be identified by cataloging public T cell receptors. The study used immunosequencing to profile the T cell repertoires of 670 or so subjects and linked those repertoires to cytomegalovirus serostatus. In addition to the first cohort of 500 to 850 subjects, a separate validation cohort of 120 different subjects was used. High-throughput TCR immunosequencing, statistical association of individual TCRs with disease status, and machine learning were combined to predict cytomegalovirus infection status. To study patterns of TCR occurrence, a later analysis re-analyzed previously published TCR beta repertoires from more than 550 donors and added high-resolution HLA genotyping. The later analysis used no new phenotypic data to find candidate immune exposures, relying instead on TCR beta sequences and their occurrence across donors. To decide whether each TCR beta V gene segment behaved as functional or pseudogenic, an earlier analysis of some 580 of the donors relied on high-throughput TCR beta sequencing. Donor age, sex, ethnicity and CMV serostatus were collected together with the repertoire data. A later genetic analysis took genome-wide SNP genotypes for about 55% of the 666 donors and used that subset as a discovery cohort. All discovery cohort repertoires had been generated on a single sequencing platform. Class I and class II HLA loci were covered by the typing at four-digit resolution. The number of typed donors differed by locus: about 620-640 for A, B, C, DRB1 and DQB1; approximately 520 for DQA1; 600 to 610 for DPA1; and about 470 for DPB1. Because of strong linkage in the cohort, roughly five DR-DQ haplotypes were treated as single units for association and clustering. Among 300 to 450 genotyped donors of the cohort, an average of around 240,000 unique TCR beta nucleotide sequences were sequenced per donor, approximately 20% of them non-productive.

The cohort comprised under 700 healthy bone marrow donors. All cohort members were sampled while nominally healthy, although unrecorded immune exposures were likely present. The donor tested CMV seropositive and was one of the 289 seropositive cohort members. A peripheral blood sample was provided by each donor, and peripheral blood mononuclear cells were used for TCR beta sequencing. Genomic DNA was extracted from the blood cell samples with the Qiagen DNeasy Blood Extraction Kit. CDR1 and CDR2 were assigned from the germline V gene as LGHNA and YSLEER. Ends trimmed: V by 3 bases, J by 9 bases; bases unmatched to a gene: 9. The CDR3 runs 17 amino acids, cysteine and phenylalanine included. Left in the record is the CDR3 DNA by itself, 51 bases read in frame from the first base. The full study reports these points: In vitro tests confirmed that three of the cytomegalovirus-associated TCR beta chains recognize cytomegalovirus antigens. Because the 87-base-pair reads could not distinguish some IMGT-functional V segments, including TRBV6-2 and TRBV6-3, those segments were excluded. In an earlier analysis of about 600 of the donors, most TCR beta V segments appeared in productive rearrangements about 87% or about 30% of the time, broadly matching IMGT annotations. A further reported finding was that TCR beta sequences accurately predicted the HLA-A and HLA-B alleles for most subjects in the first cohort. According to a later analysis, parvovirus B19, influenza, CMV and Epstein-Barr virus appeared linked to several top co-occurrence clusters. Compared with the approximately 720-donor mean, donors in an Asian-associated ancestry cluster had fewer N-insertions in productive TCRs, according to a later genetic analysis. Because HLA typing was missing for some donors at each locus, association tests included only the typed subset. The authors suggested that the approach could potentially be generalized to other disease states and immunological phenotypes. This cohort had only TCR beta chains sequenced, and the lack of alpha or paired-chain data limited which features could be detected. According to a later analysis, TCR association rates differed among HLA loci, with DRB1 alleles showing the most associated TCRs and HLA-C alleles showing the fewest. Compared with equally common non-associated chains, HLA-associated TCR beta chains in a later analysis were more clonally expanded and had lower generation probabilities. Correlated functional status among segregating V segments might be attributable to linkage disequilibrium, but an unknown experimental factor could not be ruled out. The sequencing pipeline was judged likely to have produced a cluster of highly shared sequence variants as a technical artifact. In a later analysis, around 17,000 TCR beta sequences were associated with specific HLA alleles at a false discovery rate of 0.05. In the study, 164 TCR beta chains were listed as associated with cytomegalovirus. For the cohort, immune exposure information was limited to CMV serostatus. The classifier was reported to diagnose cytomegalovirus status with high specificity and sensitivity in both the original and validation cohorts. While some public TCRs were present in many individuals, most TCR sequences turned up only very rarely across donors. According to a later analysis, most CMV-associated TCR beta chains appeared to be HLA-restricted, and the HLA associations seemed to be driven largely by CMV exposure. Strong co-occurrence of HLA alleles, especially DR and DQ, made assigning TCR associations to individual alleles difficult. An association between a missense DCLRE1C variant and V-gene and J-gene trimming of TCR beta chains was found in a later genetic analysis and replicated in an independent cohort. Roughly uniform sequencing depth across donors was assumed in presence/absence analyses, although this assumption may not hold. The earlier analysis of 587 of the donors excluded 15 to 20 rarely observed V segments, including chromosome 9 orphons, because counts were too low.

Note on this clone: What this receptor recognizes is not known. Per-base qualities were not stored, and no clone one base away is much larger.

The library relied on the immunoSEQ multiplex PCR assay. A mixture of 60 forward primers for TCR Vbeta segments and 13 reverse primers for TCR Jbeta segments was used in the multiplex PCR. The CDR3 region of rearranged TCR beta genes was amplified from genomic DNA with a multiplex PCR assay. Amplified TCR beta libraries were sequenced as 87-base-pair reads on the Illumina HiSeq System. The original pipeline was this. A later analysis counted 65 million to 90 million unique TCR beta chains across the 666 repertoires, and 10 million to 11 million of these chains were shared by at least two donors. Raw reads were error-corrected and collapsed into unique sequences by a nearest-neighbor algorithm in which closely related sequences were merged to remove PCR and sequencing errors. CDR3 sequences were aligned to IMGT reference sequences to assign V, D and J gene segments. For a sequence to be retained, at least a six-nucleotide match to both a V gene segment and a J gene segment was required. Rearrangements were classified as productive when the CDR3 lacked stop codons and remained in frame with V and J, and all other rearrangements were classified as non-productive. CDR3 was defined by IMGT convention, running from the second conserved V-encoded cysteine to the conserved J-encoded phenylalanine. Sequences without an unambiguous match to a single V gene segment were excluded from the earlier analysis of about 600 of the donors. An earlier analysis of a few hundred of the donors classified V segments as functional when productive rearrangements were above 56.7% and as segregating when the standard deviation between donors was above 5%. To diagnose cytomegalovirus status from the catalog of TCR beta chain sequences, a statistical classification framework was built. In a later analysis, V and J genes were assigned by comparing TCR nucleotide sequences against IMGT/GENE-DB human TR gene sequences. The TCRdist pipeline was used in a later analysis to assign CDR3 sequences and most-parsimonious VDJ recombination scenarios. In a later analysis, each TCR beta chain was defined by its CDR3 amino acid sequence together with its V-gene family, and reads lacking a unique V-gene family were excluded. In a later analysis, 550 to 650 highly shared, low-generation-probability nucleotide sequences were removed to address suspected cross-contamination and a sequencing artifact. In a later analysis, a clonal expansion index for each public chain was calculated from normalized within-repertoire ranks of inferred template counts. Generation probabilities in a later analysis came from a VDJ recombination model fitted to out-of-frame rearrangements, and those results were checked against IGoR. In a later analysis, TCR-TCR, TCR-HLA and TCR-CMV co-occurrence was scored with hypergeometric tests, and a repertoire-size bias correction was applied to TCR pairs. To estimate false discovery rates, a later analysis permuted the HLA or CMV assignments 20 times. In a later analysis, co-occurring TCRs were grouped with DBSCAN, and TCRdist sequence similarity was added when clustering was performed within HLA-allele-positive subsets. Co-occurrence clustering excluded repertoires with fewer than 30,000 or more than 120,000 public chains, plus five with anomalous nucleotide sharing. In TCRdb, the immuneACCESS table is reduced to in-frame sequences with V and J assigned. These tables do not hold every clone; where another copy was compared, an unresolved V gene accounts for under half, and the others remain unexplained. That table furnishes V, J and clone size, whereas the DNA furnished D and trimming. Recorded for this sample are some 130,000 clones; around 82% of them occurred a single time. The top ten clones comprise about 11% of the sample.

The V and J genes are TRBV4-3 and TRBJ2-1; 15 bases in the junction line up with TRBD2. This clonotype was obtained from a male donor in good health and CMV-seropositive. The sequencing input was PBMCs. The CDR3 protein: CASSQGLAGGAYGEQFF. The DNA is as follows: TGCGCCAGCAGCCAGGGACTAGCGGGAGGAGCCTACGGTGAGCAGTTCTTC.